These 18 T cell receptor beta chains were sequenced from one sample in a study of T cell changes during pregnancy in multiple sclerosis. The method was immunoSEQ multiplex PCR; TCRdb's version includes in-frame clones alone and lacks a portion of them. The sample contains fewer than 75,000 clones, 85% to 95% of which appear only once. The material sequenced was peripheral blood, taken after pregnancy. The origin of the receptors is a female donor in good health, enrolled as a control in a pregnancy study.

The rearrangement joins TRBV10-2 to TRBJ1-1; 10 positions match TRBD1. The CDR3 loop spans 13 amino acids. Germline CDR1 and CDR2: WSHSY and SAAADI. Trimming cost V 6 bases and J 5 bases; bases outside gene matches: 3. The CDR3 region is CASRRTGGTEAFF. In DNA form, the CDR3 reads TGCGCCAGCAGACGGACAGGGGGGACTGAAGCTTTCTTT.

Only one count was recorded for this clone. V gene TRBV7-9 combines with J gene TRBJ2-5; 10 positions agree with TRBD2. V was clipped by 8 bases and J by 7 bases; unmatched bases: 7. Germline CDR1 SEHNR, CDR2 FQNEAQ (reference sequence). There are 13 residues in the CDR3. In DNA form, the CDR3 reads TGTGCCAGCCTGACTAGCGGGCCGGGGACCCAGTACTTC. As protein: CASLTSGPGTQYF.

The CDR3 loop is CASSLLTGDNEQFF. In DNA, the CDR3 is TGTGCCAGCAGCTTGCTGACAGGGGACAATGAGCAGTTCTTC. The V and J genes are TRBV7-6 and TRBJ2-1; TRBD1 aligns across 8 bases. V was clipped by 3 bases and J by 5 bases; unmatched bases: 3. CDR3 size: 14 residues. The germline CDR1 and CDR2 sequences are SGHVS and FNYEAQ.

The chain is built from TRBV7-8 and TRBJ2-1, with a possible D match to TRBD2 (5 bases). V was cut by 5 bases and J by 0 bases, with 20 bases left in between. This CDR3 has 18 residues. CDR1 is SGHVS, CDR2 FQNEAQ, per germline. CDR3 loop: CASSLSMVAKSSYNEQFF. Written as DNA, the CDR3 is TGTGCCAGCAGCCTCTCTATGGTAGCGAAGAGCTCCTACAATGAGCAGTTCTTC. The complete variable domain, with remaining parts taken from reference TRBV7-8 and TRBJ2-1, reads GAGVSQSPRYKVAKRGQDVALRCDPISGHVSLFWYQQALGQGPEFLTYFQNEAQLDKSGLPSDRFFAERPEGSVSTLKIQRTQQEDSAVYLCASSLSMVAKSSYNEQFFGPGTRLTVL.

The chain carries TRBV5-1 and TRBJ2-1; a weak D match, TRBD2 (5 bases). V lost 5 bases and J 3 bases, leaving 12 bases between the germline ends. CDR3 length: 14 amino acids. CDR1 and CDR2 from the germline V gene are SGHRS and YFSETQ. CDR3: CASSHERFYNEQFF. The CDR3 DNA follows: TGCGCCAGCAGTCACGAGCGGTTCTACAATGAGCAGTTCTTC. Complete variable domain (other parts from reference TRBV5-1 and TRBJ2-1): KAGVTQTPRYLIKTRGQQVTLSCSPISGHRSVSWYQQTPGQGLQFLFEYFSETQRNKGNFPGRFSGRQFSNSRSEMNVSTLELGDSALYLCASSHERFYNEQFFGPGTRLTVL.

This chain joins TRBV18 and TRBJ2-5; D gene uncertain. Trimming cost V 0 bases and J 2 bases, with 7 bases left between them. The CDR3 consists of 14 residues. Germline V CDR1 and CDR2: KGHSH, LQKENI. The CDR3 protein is CASSPPPVQETQYF. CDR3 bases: TGTGCCAGCTCACCACCCCCGGTTCAAGAGACCCAGTACTTC.

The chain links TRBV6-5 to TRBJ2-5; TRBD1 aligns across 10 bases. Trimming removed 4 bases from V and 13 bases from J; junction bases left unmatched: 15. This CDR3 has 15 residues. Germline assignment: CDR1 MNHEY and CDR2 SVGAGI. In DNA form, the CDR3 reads TGTGCCAGCAGTTCGGGACAGGGGACACGCCGGCGGTGGTACTTC. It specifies CASSSGQGTRRRWYF.

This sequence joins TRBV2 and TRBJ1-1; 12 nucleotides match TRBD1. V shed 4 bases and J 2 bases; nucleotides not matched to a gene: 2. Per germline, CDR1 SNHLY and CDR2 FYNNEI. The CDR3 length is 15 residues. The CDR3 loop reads CASSGDRGLNTEAFF. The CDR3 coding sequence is TGTGCCAGCAGTGGGGACAGGGGGCTCAACACTGAAGCTTTCTTT.

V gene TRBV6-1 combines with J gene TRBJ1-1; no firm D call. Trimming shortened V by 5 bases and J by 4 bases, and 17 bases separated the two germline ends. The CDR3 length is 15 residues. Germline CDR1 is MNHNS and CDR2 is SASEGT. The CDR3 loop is CASSPALFGGTEAFF. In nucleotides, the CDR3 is TGTGCCAGCAGTCCCGCCCTTTTCGGTGGCACTGAAGCTTTCTTT.

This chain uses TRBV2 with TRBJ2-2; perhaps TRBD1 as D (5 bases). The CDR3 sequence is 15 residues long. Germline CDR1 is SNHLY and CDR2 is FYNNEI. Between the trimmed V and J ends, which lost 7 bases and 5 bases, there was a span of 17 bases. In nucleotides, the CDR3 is TGTGCCAGCAAAATGGAACAGGAAGGGACCGGGGAGCTGTTTTTT. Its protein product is CASKMEQEGTGELFF.

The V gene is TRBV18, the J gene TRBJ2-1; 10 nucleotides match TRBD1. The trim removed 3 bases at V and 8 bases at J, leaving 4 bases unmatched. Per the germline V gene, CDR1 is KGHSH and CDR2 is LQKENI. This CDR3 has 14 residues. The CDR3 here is CASSPGQGTHEQFF. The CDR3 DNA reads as TGTGCCAGCTCACCGGGACAGGGGACACATGAGCAGTTCTTC.

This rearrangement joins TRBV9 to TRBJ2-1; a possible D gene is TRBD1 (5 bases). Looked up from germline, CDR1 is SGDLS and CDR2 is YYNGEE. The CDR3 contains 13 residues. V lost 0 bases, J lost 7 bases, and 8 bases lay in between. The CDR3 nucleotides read TGTGCCAGCAGCGTAGACAGGATGAATGAGCAGTTCTTC. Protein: CASSVDRMNEQFF.

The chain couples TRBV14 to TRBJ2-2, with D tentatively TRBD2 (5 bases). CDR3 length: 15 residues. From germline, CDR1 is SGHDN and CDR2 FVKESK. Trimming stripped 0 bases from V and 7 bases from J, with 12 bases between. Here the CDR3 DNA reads TGTGCCAGCAGCCAAGATCATGGGGAGCACGGGGAGCTGTTTTTT. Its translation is CASSQDHGEHGELFF.

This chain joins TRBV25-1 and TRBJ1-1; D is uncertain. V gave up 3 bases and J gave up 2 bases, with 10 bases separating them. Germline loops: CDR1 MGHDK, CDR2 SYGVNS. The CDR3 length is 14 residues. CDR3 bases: TGTGCCAGCAGTGAGACGGGAACTAACACTGAAGCTTTCTTT. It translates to CASSETGTNTEAFF.

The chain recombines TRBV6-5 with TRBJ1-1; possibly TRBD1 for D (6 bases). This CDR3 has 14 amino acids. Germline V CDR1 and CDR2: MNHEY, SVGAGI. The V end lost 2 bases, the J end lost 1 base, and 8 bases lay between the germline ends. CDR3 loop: CASSYMTGNTEAFF. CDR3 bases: TGTGCCAGCAGTTACATGACAGGGAACACTGAAGCTTTCTTT.

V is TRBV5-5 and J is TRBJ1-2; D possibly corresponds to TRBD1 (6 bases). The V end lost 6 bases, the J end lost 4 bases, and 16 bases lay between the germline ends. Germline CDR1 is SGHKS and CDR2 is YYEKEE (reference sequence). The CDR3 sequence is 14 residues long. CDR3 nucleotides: TGTGCCAGCACCTCGGGACAATTGGGCTATGGCTACACCTTC. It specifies CASTSGQLGYGYTF.

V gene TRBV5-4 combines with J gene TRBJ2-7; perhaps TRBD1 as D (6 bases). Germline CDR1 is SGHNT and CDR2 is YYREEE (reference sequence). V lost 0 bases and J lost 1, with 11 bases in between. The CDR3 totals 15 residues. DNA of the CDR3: TGTGCCAGCAGCTTGGTAGGGGGAATATCCTACGAGCAGTACTTC. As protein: CASSLVGGISYEQYF. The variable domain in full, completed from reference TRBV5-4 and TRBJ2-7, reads ETGVTQSPTHLIKTRGQQVTLRCSSQSGHNTVSWYQQALGQGPQFIFQYYREEENGRGNFPPRFSGLQFPNYSSELNVNALELDDSALYLCASSLVGGISYEQYFGPGTRLTVT.

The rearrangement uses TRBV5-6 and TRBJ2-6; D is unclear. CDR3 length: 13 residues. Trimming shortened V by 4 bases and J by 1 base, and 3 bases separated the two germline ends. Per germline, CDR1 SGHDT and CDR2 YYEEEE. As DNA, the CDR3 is TGTGCCAGCAGCCAATCTGGGGCCAACGTCCTGACTTTC. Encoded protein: CASSQSGANVLTF.